This is a list of T cell receptor beta chains from one sample in a study of T cells in Graves' hyperthyroidism and ophthalmopathy. From the multiplex PCR reads, TCRdb called clonotypes with MiXCR, one entry per CDR3 protein. The table lists approximately 590,000 distinct CDR3 sequences, more than 15% of them singletons. Sequenced input: blood. Every receptor here comes from a woman in her 30s with Graves' hyperthyroidism. CDR3s include the opening cysteine and the closing phenylalanine or tryptophan. Each record gives: J gene, clone size, V gene, D gene, CDR3 protein, CDR3 DNA. The D gene is left open where the match is weak. Clone size is given for some rows only: seen once, a few or many times, or a class if the clone is expanded.

>TRBJ2-3|many|TRBV2|NA
CASSGGWRGRSTDTQYF
TGTGCCAGCAGTGGGGGCTGGAGGGGCCGGTCCACAGATACGCAGTATTTT
>TRBJ2-1|many|TRBV18|TRBD1
CASSRTGEKHNEQFF
TGTGCCAGCTCACGGACAGGGGAAAAACACAATGAGCAGTTCTTC
>TRBJ2-2|few|TRBV30|NA
CAWSVYPMTHPGELFF
TGTGCCTGGAGTGTGTACCCAATGACACATCCCGGGGAGCTGTTTTTT
>TRBJ2-5|few|TRBV12-3/TRBV12-4|TRBD2
CASSLAVGLAGQETQYF
TGTGCCAGCAGTTTAGCGGTGGGACTAGCGGGACAAGAGACCCAGTACTTC
>TRBJ2-2|NA|TRBV5-6|TRBD2
CASSLIPGLAGTGELFF
TGTGCCAGCAGCTTGATCCCCGGACTAGCGGGCACCGGGGAGCTGTTTTTT
>TRBJ2-7|many|TRBV27|TRBD2
CASSPMAGETYEQYF
TGTGCCAGCAGTCCCATGGCGGGAGAGACATACGAGCAGTACTTC
>TRBJ1-2|few|TRBV6-1|NA
CASIKGADLRGYTF
TGTGCCAGCATCAAGGGCGCAGACTTGCGGGGCTACACCTTC
>TRBJ2-5|NA|TRBV5-1|TRBD2
CASSLGTSGVGHQETQYF
TGCGCCAGCAGCTTGGGGACTAGCGGAGTAGGGCACCAAGAGACCCAGTACTTC
>TRBJ2-1|NA|TRBV19|TRBD2
CASSIEGLAGRNEQFF
TGTGCCAGTAGTATAGAGGGACTAGCGGGACGCAATGAGCAGTTCTTC
>TRBJ2-7|few|TRBV5-6|TRBD1
CASSFGYRGHYEQYF
TGTGCCAGCAGCTTTGGTTACAGGGGGCACTACGAGCAGTACTTC
>TRBJ2-1|NA|TRBV15|NA
CATSRDSHMGEQFF
TGTGCCACCAGCAGAGATTCCCACATGGGAGAGCAGTTCTTC
>TRBJ1-1|many|TRBV6-5|NA
CASSYSKQGRLNTEAFF
TGTGCCAGCAGTTACTCGAAACAGGGAAGATTGAACACTGAAGCTTTCTTT
>TRBJ2-2|many|TRBV20-1|NA
CSARTANTGELFF
TGCAGTGCTAGAACCGCGAACACCGGGGAGCTGTTTTTT
>TRBJ2-2|many|TRBV7-2|TRBD1
CASSLVGGQGGAGELFF
TGTGCCAGCAGCTTAGTGGGGGGACAGGGGGGGGCCGGGGAGCTGTTTTTT
>TRBJ2-7|NA|TRBV4-3|TRBD1
CASSVRDRGAYEQYF
TGCGCCAGCAGCGTTCGGGACAGAGGCGCCTACGAGCAGTACTTC
>TRBJ2-1|many|TRBV7-2|TRBD2
CASRDLGLAGGGSYNEQFF
TGTGCCAGCAGGGATTTGGGACTAGCGGGAGGAGGGTCCTACAATGAGCAGTTCTTC
>TRBJ2-3|few|TRBV5-4|NA
CASRPGGLSTDTQYF
TGTGCCAGCAGACCTGGTGGGTTGAGCACAGATACGCAGTATTTT
>TRBJ2-1|many|TRBV7-9|NA
CASSTLRGIYNEQFF
TGTGCCAGCAGCACCCTCCGGGGTATCTACAATGAGCAGTTCTTC
>TRBJ2-7|few|TRBV12-5|NA
CASGLGTPYEQYF
TGTGCTAGTGGTTTGGGAACTCCATACGAGCAGTACTTC
>TRBJ1-5|many|TRBV20-1|NA
CSARWRGEVGNQPQHF
TGCAGTGCTAGATGGAGAGGGGAGGTAGGCAATCAGCCCCAGCATTTT
>TRBJ2-2|once|TRBV7-2|NA
CASYLTGELFF
TGTGCCAGCTACCTAACCGGGGAGCTGTTTTTT
>TRBJ1-2|NA|TRBV20-1|NA
CSANLMGYTF
TGCAGTGCTAACCTTATGGGCTACACCTTC
>TRBJ2-1|NA|TRBV11-3|TRBD2
CASTPGGGAGYNEQFF
TGTGCCAGCACCCCGGGGGGGGGGGCCGGGTACAATGAGCAGTTCTTC
>TRBJ2-7|NA|TRBV7-9|NA
CASSLPRGGDEQYF
TGTGCCAGCAGCTTACCCAGGGGTGGAGACGAGCAGTACTTC
>TRBJ2-1|many|TRBV7-2|TRBD2
CASSSLGSGNPNEQFF
TGTGCCAGCAGCTCCCTGGGAAGCGGGAACCCCAATGAGCAGTTCTTC
>TRBJ2-2|many|TRBV18|TRBD2
CASSQLLAGDTGELFF
TGTGCCAGCTCACAACTCCTAGCGGGGGACACCGGGGAGCTGTTTTTT
>TRBJ1-4|many|TRBV3-1|TRBD1
CASSQPGTGGEKLFF
TGTGCCAGCAGCCAACCCGGGACAGGGGGTGAAAAACTGTTTTTT
>TRBJ2-1|few|TRBV7-9|NA
CASSPLGRPGDEQFF
TGTGCCAGCAGCCCTCTAGGACGCCCCGGGGATGAGCAGTTCTTC
>TRBJ2-1|few|TRBV12-3/TRBV12-4|NA
CASSLSGQETQFF
TGTGCCAGCAGTTTGAGCGGCCAAGAGACCCAGTTCTTC
>TRBJ2-7|NA|TRBV19|TRBD2
CASSPHLAGDDEQYF
TGTGCCAGTAGTCCCCATCTAGCGGGAGATGACGAGCAGTACTTC
>TRBJ1-2|many|TRBV6-1|NA
CASSPHGGVPGYTF
TGTGCCAGCAGTCCCCACGGTGGAGTGCCAGGCTACACCTTC
>TRBJ2-1|many|TRBV7-3|NA
CASSLTVGNEQFF
TGTGCCAGCAGCTTAACGGTCGGGAATGAGCAGTTCTTC
>TRBJ1-2|many|TRBV20-1|NA
CSARPSGGADYGYTF
TGCAGTGCTAGGCCCTCCGGTGGAGCCGACTATGGCTACACCTTC
>TRBJ2-2|few|TRBV6-2/TRBV6-3|NA
CAIRGGLGGTGELFF
TGTGCCATCCGAGGAGGGCTAGGGGGAACCGGGGAGCTGTTTTTT
>TRBJ2-2|NA|TRBV4-3|TRBD2
CASSQDPPGRRVPGELFF
TGCGCCAGCAGCCAAGACCCCCCCGGGAGGCGTGTTCCCGGGGAGCTGTTTTTT
>TRBJ2-7|many|TRBV11-2|TRBD1
CASSPRPGQGSYEQYF
TGTGCCAGCAGCCCGCGACCGGGACAGGGAAGCTACGAGCAGTACTTC
>TRBJ2-3|many|TRBV7-2|NA
CASSLDFSDTDTQYF
TGTGCCAGCAGCTTAGATTTTAGCGACACAGATACGCAGTATTTT
>TRBJ2-2|NA|TRBV7-2|TRBD1
CASSFRQGDTGELFF
TGTGCCAGCAGCTTTAGACAGGGGGACACCGGGGAGCTGTTTTTT
>TRBJ2-3|many|TRBV11-2|NA
CASSFGPRGDTQYF
TGTGCCAGCAGCTTCGGACCCCGGGGAGATACGCAGTATTTT
>TRBJ1-4|NA|TRBV10-3|NA
CASTTGQNEKLFF
TGTGCCTCTACGACAGGCCAGAATGAAAAACTGTTTTTT
>TRBJ2-2|few|TRBV7-9|TRBD2
CASNLVSTPKPTGTSVGELFF
TGTGCCAGCAACTTAGTAAGCACCCCAAAACCAACCGGGACTAGCGTCGGGGAGCTGTTTTTT
>TRBJ1-4|NA|TRBV9|TRBD1
CASSPRGQGINEKLFF
TGTGCCAGCAGCCCCAGAGGACAGGGGATTAATGAAAAACTGTTTTTT
>TRBJ2-7|few|TRBV3-1|NA
CASSQGVSSVTYEQYF
TGTGCCAGCAGCCAAGGGGTGAGTAGCGTAACCTACGAGCAGTACTTC
>TRBJ2-5|few|TRBV5-4|NA
CASSLTRTQGTQYF
TGTGCCAGCAGCCTCACTCGGACCCAGGGGACCCAGTACTTC
>TRBJ2-5|few|TRBV7-6|TRBD2
CASSLGASGIETQYF
TGTGCCAGCAGCTTAGGGGCTAGCGGGATCGAGACCCAGTACTTC
>TRBJ2-7|many|TRBV6-5|NA
CASSYSIRTVSYEQYF
TGTGCCAGCAGTTACTCGATTCGGACCGTCTCCTACGAGCAGTACTTC
>TRBJ1-1|many|TRBV12-5|NA
CASGLGGGTEAFF
TGTGCTAGTGGTTTGGGTGGAGGCACTGAAGCTTTCTTT
>TRBJ2-1|NA|TRBV6-2/TRBV6-3|TRBD1
CASSRTGPNGVYNEQFF
TGTGCCAGCAGTAGGACAGGTCCTAACGGGGTATACAATGAGCAGTTCTTC
>TRBJ2-2|few|TRBV19|NA
CASRTRQWGTGELFF
TGTGCCAGTAGAACTCGACAGTGGGGTACCGGGGAGCTGTTTTTT